This TCR beta chain was sequenced for a study of graft-versus-host responses after intestinal transplantation. Looking at the study overall: Uniformly, recipients were administered anti-thymocyte globulin induction with subsequent tacrolimus and steroids for two to three years.

Study-level points and caveats: High graft-versus-host to host-versus-graft clonal ratios were seen in allografts of patients with graft-donor T cell macrochimerism. There was an association between peak levels of circulating GvH clones and early post-transplant HvG declines.

Germline CDR1 SGDLS, CDR2 YYNGEE. The CDR3 sequence is 13 residues long. V gave up 1 base and J gave up 6 bases, with 9 bases separating them. On this clone: Antigen unknown.

TCRdb's table, derived via immunoSEQ multiplex PCR, lists solely in-frame clones and lacks some. Among around 23,000 clones, just over 90% were seen once, and the ten largest hold roughly 0.58%. This receptor was obtained from a human patient who received an intestinal transplant, so some T cells may come from the graft donor. The V and J genes are TRBV9 and TRBJ2-3; D gene ambiguous. Sequencing was performed on PBMCs, taken 18 days after transplant. DNA for the CDR3: TGTGCCAGCAGCGTATTAGACTGGGATACGCAGTATTTT. Residues: CASSVLDWDTQYF.